The TCR beta chain described here comes from a study of blood T cell repertoires in COVID-19. The CDR3 is 14 residues long. Germline V gene lookup returns CDR1 KGHSH and CDR2 LQKENI. The V segment lost 6 bases and the J segment 4 bases; nucleotides outside the gene matches: 7. The data were produced by immunoSEQ multiplex PCR, yet TCRdb's version contains in-frame clones alone and is incomplete. Among about 160,000 clones listed, roughly 74% were seen once. The table lists this clone with a count of one. The source of this sequence is a woman at least 80 years old with acute or convalescent COVID-19. Material: peripheral blood. The chain uses TRBV18 and TRBJ2-7, with 9 nucleotides matching TRBD1. This CDR3 reads CASSAGQGGYEQYF. The CDR3 bases are TGTGCCAGCTCGGCGGGACAGGGTGGTTACGAGCAGTACTTC.